This T cell receptor (beta chain) was sequenced during a study of shared clonotypes between healthy human individuals. Repertoires were generated with immunoSEQ multiplex PCR, while TCRdb's copy carries only in-frame clones and drops some. The sample holds about 2.4 million clones, roughly 93% seen once. Between the trimmed V and J ends, which lost 2 bases and 2 bases, there was a span of 17 bases. The V gene's germline CDR1 is SGHDT and CDR2 YYEEEE. The CDR3 covers 16 residues. The origin of this receptor is a man younger than 30 in good health. Some clones in this sample may be carry-over from other donors' samples. The sample was naive CD4+ T cells from PBMCs. Documented subset: CD45RA+ positively selected. The gene calls are TRBV5-6 and TRBJ2-7, with D tentatively TRBD2 (5 bases). The CDR3 DNA reads TGTGCCAGCAGCTTACGGTCGAGACTATCGACCTACGAGCAGTACTTC. Its protein is CASSLRSRLSTYEQYF.